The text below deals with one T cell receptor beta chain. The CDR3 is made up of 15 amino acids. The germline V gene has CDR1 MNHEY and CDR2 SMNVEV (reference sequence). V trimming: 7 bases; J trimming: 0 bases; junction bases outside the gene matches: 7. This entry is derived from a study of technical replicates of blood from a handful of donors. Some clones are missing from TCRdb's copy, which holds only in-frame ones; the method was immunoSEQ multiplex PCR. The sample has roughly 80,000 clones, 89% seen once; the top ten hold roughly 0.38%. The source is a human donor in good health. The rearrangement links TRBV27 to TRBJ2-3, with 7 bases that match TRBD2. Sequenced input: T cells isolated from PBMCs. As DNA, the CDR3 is TGTGCCAGCACCCCGGGGGGAACTAGCACAGATACGCAGTATTTT. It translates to CASTPGGTSTDTQYF.